Listed here is a single T cell receptor beta chain. Its binding antigen is unknown. Base quality data are lacking; no much larger clone is found one base away. Libraries were made using the immunoSEQ multiplex PCR assay. Regarding the original processing steps: A statistical classification framework was built for diagnosing cytomegalovirus status from the catalog of TCR beta chain sequences. The clones in this table, taken by TCRdb from immuneACCESS, are in-frame only. Not every clone is retained; where verified, under half of the shortfall comes from an unresolved V gene, and the cause of the rest is unknown. The V and J calls and clone size were taken over from that table, and D and trimming were inferred from the DNA. Recorded for this sample are some 130,000 clones; almost 85% of them occurred a single time. Approximately 1.5% of the sample comes from the top ten. The sample is drawn from a study of cytomegalovirus exposure and HLA in healthy donors (dated by TCRdb to 2016 to 2017). With respect to the entire study: According to a later analysis, the 120 or so validation repertoires were produced on the same platform as the approximately 690 repertoires of the first cohort. The study aimed to test whether cataloging public T cell receptors could reveal signatures of past pathogen exposure. In addition to the first cohort of 500 to 850 subjects, a separate validation cohort of approximately 130 different subjects was used. High-throughput TCR immunosequencing, statistical association of individual TCRs with disease status, and machine learning were combined to predict cytomegalovirus infection status.

The research as a whole found: The classifier was reported to diagnose cytomegalovirus status with high specificity and sensitivity in both the original cohort and the validation cohort. The validation cohort had no HLA typing available for a later analysis, so co-occurrence within that cohort was assessed over all 110 or so repertoires. The authors suggested that the approach could potentially be extended to other disease states and immunological phenotypes. Three of the identified cytomegalovirus-associated TCR beta chains were confirmed in vitro to be specific for cytomegalovirus antigens. Across donors, most TCR sequences were observed very rarely, whereas some public TCRs were present in many individuals. Of the cluster scores, roughly 93% were above 0 in a later analysis, which found that TCRs clustered in the first cohort also tended to co-occur in the 90 to 150 validation repertoires. A total of 150 to 200 TCR beta chains were listed by the study as associated with cytomegalovirus.

Spanning cysteine to phenylalanine, the CDR3 consists of 14 amino acids. The CDR3 DNA has 42 bases and is translated from base 1. Trimming at the junction amounts to 8 bases on V and 7 bases on J, and the germline ends lie 20 bases apart. Per the germline V gene, SNHLY is the CDR1 and FYNNEI is the CDR2. The donors were included in the validation cohort of approximately 130 subjects, a group kept apart from the 666-subject first cohort. The chain links TRBV2 with TRBJ2-5; the D segment could be TRBD1, given 6 matching bases. This TCR was recovered from a young woman in good health and CMV-seronegative. Input material: PBMCs. The nucleotide sequence reads TGTGCCAGCCCGAAGGGGGACGGGGCGGGGACCCAGTACTTC. It is translated as CASPKGDGAGTQYF.